This TCR beta chain is from a study of cytomegalovirus exposure and HLA in healthy donors. Study-wide results and caveats: The study put around 180 TCR beta chains on its list as cytomegalovirus-associated. Later analysis indicated greater clonal expansion among HLA-associated TCR beta chains than among equally common other chains.

To note about this clone: Its cognate antigen is unknown. At one end, the junction sequence differs from germline, possibly due to a read error.

60 Vbeta and 13 Jbeta primers were used in PCR. TCRdb's copy holds only in-frame clones and misses some; the assay was immunoSEQ multiplex PCR. The table records around 200,000 clones, approximately 90% of them present only once. Regarding donors, all were healthy bone marrow donors. This sequence originates from a woman under 30 in good health and CMV-seronegative. Sequencing was performed on PBMCs.

The CDR3 loop is CASSNLLVWDRPNYGYTF. In DNA, the CDR3 is TGTGCCAGCAGTAACCTCCTCGTTTGGGACAGGCCAAACTACGGCTACACCTTC. The rearrangement uses TRBV7-9 and TRBJ1-2, with TRBD1 matching over 8 bases. Germline lookup yields CDR1 SEHNR and CDR2 FQNEAQ (reference sequence). This CDR3 region has 18 residues.